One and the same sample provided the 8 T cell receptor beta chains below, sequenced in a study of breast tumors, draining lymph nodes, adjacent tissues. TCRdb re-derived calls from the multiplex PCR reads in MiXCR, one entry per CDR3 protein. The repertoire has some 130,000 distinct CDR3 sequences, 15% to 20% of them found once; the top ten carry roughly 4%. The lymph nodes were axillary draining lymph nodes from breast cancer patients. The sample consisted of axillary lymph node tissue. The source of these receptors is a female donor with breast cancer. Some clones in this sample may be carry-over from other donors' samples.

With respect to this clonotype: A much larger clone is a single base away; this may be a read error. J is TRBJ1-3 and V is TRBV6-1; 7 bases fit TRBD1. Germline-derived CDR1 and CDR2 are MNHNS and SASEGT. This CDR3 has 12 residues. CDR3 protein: CAGSGDSNTIYF. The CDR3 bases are TGTGCCGGCAGTGGGGACAGTAACACCATATATTTT.

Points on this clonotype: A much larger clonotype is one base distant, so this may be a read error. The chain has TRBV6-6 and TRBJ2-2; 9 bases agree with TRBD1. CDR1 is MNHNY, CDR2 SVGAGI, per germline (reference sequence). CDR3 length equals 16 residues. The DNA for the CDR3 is TGTGCCAGCAGCCTCAGGACAGGGGCGAACACCGGGGAGCTGGTTTTT. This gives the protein CASSLRTGANTGELVF.

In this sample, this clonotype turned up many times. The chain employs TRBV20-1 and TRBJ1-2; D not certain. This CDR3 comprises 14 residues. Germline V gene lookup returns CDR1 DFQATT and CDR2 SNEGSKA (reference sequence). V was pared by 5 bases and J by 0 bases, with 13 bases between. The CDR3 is CSAQMTGTNYGYTF. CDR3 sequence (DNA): TGCAGTGCTCAGATGACGGGCACTAACTATGGCTACACCTTC.

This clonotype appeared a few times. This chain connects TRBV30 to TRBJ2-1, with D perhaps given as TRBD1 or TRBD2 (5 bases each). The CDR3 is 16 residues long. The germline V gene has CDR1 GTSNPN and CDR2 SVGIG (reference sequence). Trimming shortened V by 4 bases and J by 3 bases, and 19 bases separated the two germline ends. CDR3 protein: CAWNSLTGPIYNEQFF. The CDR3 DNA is TGTGCCTGGAATTCTCTAACGGGACCGATCTACAATGAGCAGTTCTTC.

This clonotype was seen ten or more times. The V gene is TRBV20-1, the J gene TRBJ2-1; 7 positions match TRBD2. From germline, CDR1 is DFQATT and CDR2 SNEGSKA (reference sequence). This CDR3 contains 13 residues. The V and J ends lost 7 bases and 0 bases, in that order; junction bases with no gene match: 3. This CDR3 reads CSVGGSSYNEQFF. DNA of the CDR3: TGCAGTGTAGGCGGGAGCTCCTACAATGAGCAGTTCTTC.

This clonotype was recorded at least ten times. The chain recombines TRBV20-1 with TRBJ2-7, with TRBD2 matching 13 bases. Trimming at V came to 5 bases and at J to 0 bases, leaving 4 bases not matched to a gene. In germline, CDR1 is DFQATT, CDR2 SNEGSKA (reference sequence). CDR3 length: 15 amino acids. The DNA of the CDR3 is TGCAGTGCTCCCGGGACTAGCGGGACCTCCTACGAGCAGTACTTC. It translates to CSAPGTSGTSYEQYF.

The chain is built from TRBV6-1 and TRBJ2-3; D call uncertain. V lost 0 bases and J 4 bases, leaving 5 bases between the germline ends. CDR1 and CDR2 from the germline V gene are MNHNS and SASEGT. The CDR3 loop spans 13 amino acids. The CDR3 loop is CASSEAIADTQYF. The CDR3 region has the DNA TGTGCCAGCAGTGAAGCGATCGCAGATACGCAGTATTTT.

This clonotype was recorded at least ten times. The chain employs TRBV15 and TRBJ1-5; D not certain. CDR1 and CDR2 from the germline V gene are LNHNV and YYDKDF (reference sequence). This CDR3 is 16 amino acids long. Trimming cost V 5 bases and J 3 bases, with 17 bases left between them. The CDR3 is CATSSFPQRVNQPQHF. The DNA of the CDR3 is TGTGCCACCAGCTCCTTTCCCCAACGGGTCAATCAGCCCCAGCATTTT.